The 19 T cell receptor beta chains below were found in one sample sequenced in a study of blood T cell repertoires in COVID-19. Sequenced by immunoSEQ multiplex PCR; TCRdb stores in-frame clones only, minus some. The sample lists some 300,000 clones; roughly 86% were seen once. Sequenced sample: PBMCs or T cells enriched from blood (not recorded which). These receptors all stem from a woman between 25 and 40 years old who had recovered from COVID-19.

V and J are TRBV5-1 and TRBJ2-7; 10 bases line up with TRBD2. V gave up 0 bases and J gave up 1 base; unmatched junction bases: 4. The CDR3 runs to 16 residues. Per the germline V gene, CDR1 is SGHRS and CDR2 is YFSETQ. The CDR3 DNA reads TGCGCCAGCAGCTTGGCTCTAGCGGGAGATTCCTACGAGCAGTACTTC. Amino acid sequence: CASSLALAGDSYEQYF.

This chain uses TRBV6-5 with TRBJ2-1; D is undetermined. Trimming shortened V by 0 bases and J by 3 bases, and 6 bases separated the two germline ends. From germline, CDR1 is MNHEY and CDR2 SVGAGI. The CDR3 contains 14 residues. This chain's CDR3 is CASSYSTGYNEQFF. DNA for the CDR3: TGTGCCAGCAGTTACTCCACCGGCTACAATGAGCAGTTCTTC.

This chain joins TRBV3-1 (or the pseudogene TRBV3-2) and TRBJ2-2; 12 positions match TRBD2. V was clipped by 0 bases and J by 6 bases; unmatched bases: 8. Per germline, CDR1 LGHDT and CDR2 YNNKEL (reference sequence). The CDR3 covers 18 residues. Here the CDR3 DNA reads TGTGCCAGCAGCCAAGAATCACGGCTAGCGGGAGGGCCCGGGGAGCTGTTTTTT. It specifies CASSQESRLAGGPGELFF.

The V call is TRBV7-2, the J call TRBJ1-5; no firm D call. There are 15 residues in the CDR3. Trimming removed 2 bases at V and 1 base at J, with 9 bases between. Germline assignment: CDR1 SGHTA and CDR2 FQGNSA. As DNA, the CDR3 is TGTGCCAGCAGCTTACGGGGATGGAGCAATCAGCCCCAGCATTTT. Protein: CASSLRGWSNQPQHF.

This chain links TRBV19 with TRBJ1-2; D is perhaps TRBD1 (5 bases). The CDR3 spans 13 residues. CDR1 is LNHDA and CDR2 is SQIVND in the germline V gene (reference sequence). V lost 2 bases to trimming and J lost 8 bases, with 12 bases between them. The CDR3 bases are TGTGCCAGTAGTATAAGCCAGGGTAGGGGCTACACCTTC. The encoded protein is CASSISQGRGYTF.

J is TRBJ2-2 and V is TRBV5-1, with D uncertain. In germline, CDR1 is SGHRS, CDR2 YFSETQ. There are 13 residues in the CDR3. V gave up 2 bases and J gave up 9 bases, with 11 bases separating them. The CDR3: CASSFTYGRELFF. CDR3 nucleotide sequence: TGCGCCAGCAGCTTTACGTATGGCAGGGAGCTGTTTTTT.

The genes are TRBV27 and TRBJ2-7; 7 nucleotides agree with TRBD2. The CDR3 totals 14 residues. Germline lookup yields CDR1 MNHEY and CDR2 SMNVEV (reference sequence). Trimming cost V 2 bases and J 6 bases; bases outside gene matches: 7. The CDR3 here is CASSLGLAVGEQYF. CDR3 DNA: TGTGCCAGCAGTTTAGGCCTAGCGGTCGGCGAGCAGTACTTC.

This clone was seen just once. V is TRBV7-9 and J is TRBJ1-1, with D unclear. The length of the CDR3 is 14 residues. The germline V gene has CDR1 SEHNR and CDR2 FQNEAQ (reference sequence). Trimming removed 2 bases at V and 0 bases at J, with 7 bases between. CDR3 loop: CASSLLGLNTEAFF. The CDR3 coding sequence is TGTGCCAGCAGCTTACTTGGGCTGAACACTGAAGCTTTCTTT.

The J gene is TRBJ2-1, the V gene TRBV5-1, with 8 bases fitting TRBD2. This CDR3 is built from 14 residues. Trimming cost V 4 bases and J 8 bases; bases outside gene matches: 8. Germline V gene sequence: CDR1 SGHRS, CDR2 YFSETQ. The chain's CDR3 is CASSPRGLVDEQFF. CDR3 DNA sequence: TGCGCCAGCAGCCCCCGGGGACTAGTCGATGAGCAGTTCTTC.

Comments on this clone: An end of the junction does not agree with germline; a read error may underlie this. The V and J genes are TRBV30 and TRBJ1-2; D unclear. The CDR3 runs to 12 residues. Germline assignment: CDR1 GTSNPN and CDR2 SVGIG (reference sequence). As DNA, the CDR3 is TGTGCCTGGAGTGTACTAGAGGGCGCTGGCTTCTTC. It encodes CAWSVLEGAGFF.

CDR3 in amino acids: CASSIGEGNIQYF. DNA of the CDR3: TGCGCCAGCAGTATAGGCGAGGGAAACATTCAGTACTTC. The rearrangement links TRBV5-1 to TRBJ2-4; TRBD2 might be the D (5 bases). Trimming took off 5 bases at V and 6 bases at J, with 12 bases between the two ends. In germline, CDR1 is SGHRS, CDR2 YFSETQ. There are 13 residues in the CDR3.

A single count supports this clone. The chain couples TRBV2 to TRBJ1-2, with D hard to call. The V gene's germline CDR1 is SNHLY and CDR2 FYNNEI. The CDR3 is made up of 15 amino acids. Trimming took 2 bases from V and 4 from J, leaving 14 bases between them. The CDR3 protein is CASSESVPITYGYTF. DNA for the CDR3: TGTGCCAGCAGTGAATCGGTCCCGATAACCTATGGCTACACCTTC.

In nucleotides, the CDR3 is TGTGCCAGCAGCGAACAGATCCAAGAGACCCAGTACTTC. This codes for CASSEQIQETQYF. The chain couples TRBV7-3 to TRBJ2-5; the D is unclear. Deletions cut 5 bases from V and 1 base from J, with 8 bases between. In germline, CDR1 is SGHTA, CDR2 FQGTGA. The CDR3 runs 13 residues.

The CDR3 DNA follows: TGTGCCAGCACCTGGCAGGGTGGTCAGCCCCAGCATTTT. This sequence encodes CASTWQGGQPQHF. The chain links TRBV6-5 to TRBJ1-5, with D possibly matching TRBD1 (5 bases). The CDR3 sequence is 13 residues long. Germline V gives CDR1 MNHEY, CDR2 SVGAGI. Trimming shortened V by 7 bases and J by 6 bases, and 13 bases separated the two germline ends.

The rearrangement uses TRBV29-1 and TRBJ2-3; TRBD1 matches 10 bases. Germline trimming cut 6 bases from V and 5 bases from J; bases unmatched to any gene: 5. The germline V gene has CDR1 SQVTM and CDR2 ANQGSEA. The CDR3 length is 13 residues. The CDR3 coding sequence is TGCAGCGTGACCGGGACAGGGGTAGATACGCAGTATTTT. Translating gives CSVTGTGVDTQYF.

V is TRBV6-2 or TRBV6-3 and J is TRBJ2-1, with 14 bases identical to TRBD2. CDR1 is MNHEY, CDR2 SVGEGT, per germline. The CDR3 consists of 14 residues. V was clipped by 6 bases and J by 8 bases; unmatched bases: 3. This CDR3 is CASSQGLAGDEQFF. The CDR3 DNA sequence: TGTGCCAGCAGCCAGGGACTAGCGGGAGATGAGCAGTTCTTC.

The gene calls are TRBV29-1 and TRBJ2-2, with a possible D match to TRBD1 (6 bases). V lost 1 base and J 4 bases, leaving 13 bases between the germline ends. Germline V gene lookup returns CDR1 SQVTM and CDR2 ANQGSEA. There are 15 residues in the CDR3. The CDR3 loop reads CSVEARGQSTGELFF. In DNA form, the CDR3 reads TGCAGCGTTGAAGCGAGGGGACAAAGCACCGGGGAGCTGTTTTTT.

This chain joins TRBV15 and TRBJ1-1; the D is unclear. This CDR3 region has 12 residues. Trimming removed 1 base at V and 10 bases at J, with 10 bases between. Germline CDR1 reads LNHNV; CDR2 reads YYDKDF (reference sequence). The CDR3 here is CATSRASSRAFF. The CDR3 nucleotides are TGTGCCACCAGCAGAGCCTCGTCCAGAGCTTTCTTT.

The chain couples TRBV6-5 to TRBJ2-7; D may be TRBD2 (5 bases). Trimming cost V 7 bases and J 4 bases, with 17 bases left between them. Germline-derived CDR1 and CDR2 are MNHEY and SVGAGI. CDR3 length: 14 residues. The CDR3 protein is CASIDRDYPYEQYF. CDR3 nucleotide sequence: TGTGCCAGCATCGACCGCGACTACCCTTACGAGCAGTACTTC.